This T cell receptor (beta chain) appears in the sequencing data of a study of T cell changes during pregnancy in multiple sclerosis. Per the germline V gene, CDR1 is MNHEY and CDR2 is SMNVEV (reference sequence). The CDR3 contains 15 residues. V shed 7 bases and J 1 base; nucleotides not matched to a gene: 3. Data came from immunoSEQ multiplex PCR; TCRdb stores just in-frame clones and leaves some out. The sample has 50,000 to 65,000 clones, 90% to 95% seen once; the top ten hold about 3%. The chain joins TRBV27 to TRBJ2-2, with TRBD2 matching 10 bases. The sequenced sample was CD8+ T cells from peripheral blood mononuclear cells, obtained in the second trimester of pregnancy. The receptor was derived from a female donor with multiple sclerosis, enrolled in a pregnancy study. In nucleotides, the CDR3 is TGTGCCAGCACTAGCGGGAGTCGGAACACCGGGGAGCTGTTTTTT. Amino acid sequence: CASTSGSRNTGELFF.